These T cell receptor beta chains were read from a single sample in a study of T cells after posttransplantation cyclophosphamide. Measured with immunoSEQ multiplex PCR; TCRdb has only the in-frame clones, and not every one. Sampling found around 7,400 clones, none seen once. The starting material was PBMCs, obtained after allogeneic stem cell transplant with posttransplant cyclophosphamide. These receptors came from a male patient in his forties or fifties who received an allogeneic stem cell transplant from an unrelated donor, was CMV-positive, and had acute GVHD only. Some T cells may be the graft donor's. Both conserved end residues are part of each CDR3. D genes are given only for firm matches. Rows give clone size only sometimes, using once, few, many, or a class for an expanded clone.

d_gene: TRBD2; v_gene: TRBV28; abundance: few; j_gene: TRBJ2-1; CDR3aa: CASSPKQPGTSGREFF; CDR3nt: TGTGCCAGCAGTCCCAAACAACCCGGGACTAGTGGGAGGGAGTTCTTC
d_gene: TRBD1; v_gene: TRBV11-2; abundance: many; j_gene: TRBJ2-1; CDR3aa: CASSLRTVWRTGNEQFF; CDR3nt: TGTGCCAGCAGCCTTCGGACAGTTTGGCGGACAGGCAATGAGCAGTTCTTC
d_gene: TRBD1; v_gene: TRBV5-1; abundance: many; j_gene: TRBJ2-7; CDR3aa: CASSSQGNSYEQYF; CDR3nt: TGCGCCAGCAGCTCACAGGGGAACTCCTACGAGCAGTACTTC
d_gene: -; v_gene: TRBV18; abundance: many; j_gene: TRBJ2-7; CDR3aa: CASSSDSQAAHEQYF; CDR3nt: TGTGCCAGCTCGTCCGATTCCCAGGCCGCTCACGAGCAGTACTTC
d_gene: TRBD1; v_gene: TRBV5-1; abundance: many; j_gene: TRBJ1-2; CDR3aa: CASSLDRGRDGYTF; CDR3nt: TGCGCCAGCAGCTTGGATAGGGGGCGCGATGGCTACACCTTC
d_gene: -; v_gene: TRBV5-1; abundance: few; j_gene: TRBJ2-7; CDR3aa: CASSLWGDSYEQYF; CDR3nt: TGCGCCAGCAGCTTGTGGGGGGACTCCTACGAGCAGTACTTC
d_gene: -; v_gene: TRBV10-3; abundance: many; j_gene: TRBJ2-1; CDR3aa: CAISVTTDYYNEQFF; CDR3nt: TGTGCCATCAGTGTAACTACGGACTATTACAATGAGCAGTTCTTC
d_gene: TRBD1; v_gene: TRBV29-1; abundance: many; j_gene: TRBJ2-2; CDR3aa: CSVKTGGLNTGELFF; CDR3nt: TGCAGCGTTAAGACAGGGGGCCTTAACACCGGGGAGCTGTTTTTT
d_gene: -; v_gene: TRBV29-1; abundance: many; j_gene: TRBJ2-7; CDR3aa: CSVKGDWGYEQYF; CDR3nt: TGCAGCGTTAAGGGGGATTGGGGCTACGAGCAGTACTTC
d_gene: -; v_gene: TRBV5-1; abundance: many; j_gene: TRBJ1-1; CDR3aa: CASSFGRVNTEAFF; CDR3nt: TGCGCCAGCAGCTTCGGCAGGGTGAACACTGAAGCTTTCTTT
d_gene: TRBD1; v_gene: TRBV13; abundance: many; j_gene: TRBJ1-6; CDR3aa: CASSSRDRVFGTSPLHF; CDR3nt: TGTGCCAGCAGCTCCCGGGACAGGGTTTTTGGGACGTCACCCCTCCACTTT
d_gene: -; v_gene: TRBV5-6; abundance: -; j_gene: TRBJ1-3; CDR3aa: CASSSLYSGNTIYF; CDR3nt: TGTGCCAGCAGCTCTCTGTATTCTGGAAACACCATATATTTT
d_gene: -; v_gene: TRBV6-1; abundance: many; j_gene: TRBJ1-1; CDR3aa: CASSESMRTEAFF; CDR3nt: TGTGCCAGCAGTGAATCAATGCGGACAGAAGCTTTCTTT
d_gene: -; v_gene: TRBV27; abundance: many; j_gene: TRBJ2-3; CDR3aa: CASRLSGTDTQYF; CDR3nt: TGTGCCAGCAGGCTCTCGGGGACAGATACGCAGTATTTT
d_gene: TRBD2; v_gene: TRBV7-3; abundance: many; j_gene: TRBJ2-5; CDR3aa: CASSSGTSGRAVETQYF; CDR3nt: TGTGCCAGCAGCTCCGGGACTAGCGGGAGGGCCGTAGAGACCCAGTACTTC
d_gene: -; v_gene: TRBV2; abundance: few; j_gene: TRBJ2-7; CDR3aa: CASSSRETGEQYF; CDR3nt: TGTGCCAGCAGTAGCAGGGAAACGGGCGAGCAGTACTTC
d_gene: -; v_gene: TRBV18; abundance: many; j_gene: TRBJ1-1; CDR3aa: CASSLLQENTEAFF; CDR3nt: TGTGCCAGCTCACTTCTACAGGAGAACACTGAAGCTTTCTTT
d_gene: -; v_gene: TRBV6-1; abundance: many; j_gene: TRBJ1-1; CDR3aa: CASSEERGFTEAFF; CDR3nt: TGTGCCAGCAGTGAAGAGAGGGGGTTCACTGAAGCTTTCTTT
d_gene: -; v_gene: TRBV2; abundance: many; j_gene: TRBJ1-2; CDR3aa: CASTRTFYGYTF; CDR3nt: TGTGCCAGCACCAGGACTTTCTATGGCTACACCTTC
d_gene: TRBD1; v_gene: TRBV28; abundance: many; j_gene: TRBJ1-2; CDR3aa: CASREGTANYGYTF; CDR3nt: TGTGCCAGCAGAGAAGGGACAGCTAACTATGGCTACACCTTC
d_gene: TRBD1; v_gene: TRBV7-9; abundance: many; j_gene: TRBJ2-3; CDR3aa: CASSFNRGFGDTQYF; CDR3nt: TGTGCCAGCAGCTTTAACAGGGGGTTTGGAGATACGCAGTATTTT
d_gene: -; v_gene: TRBV9; abundance: many; j_gene: TRBJ1-1; CDR3aa: CASSGPQRKAFF; CDR3nt: TGTGCCAGCAGCGGACCTCAGCGAAAAGCTTTCTTT
d_gene: -; v_gene: TRBV6-5; abundance: many; j_gene: TRBJ2-3; CDR3aa: CASRRDTTDTQYF; CDR3nt: TGTGCCAGCAGACGGGACACCACAGATACGCAGTATTTT
d_gene: -; v_gene: TRBV9; abundance: -; j_gene: TRBJ2-1; CDR3aa: CASSFSWLPVNEQFF; CDR3nt: TGTGCCAGCAGCTTTAGCTGGCTACCTGTCAATGAGCAGTTCTTC
d_gene: TRBD1; v_gene: TRBV4-2; abundance: few; j_gene: TRBJ2-6; CDR3aa: CASSPKQGAEANVLTF; CDR3nt: TGTGCCAGCAGCCCGAAACAGGGGGCTGAGGCCAACGTCCTGACTTTC
d_gene: TRBD2; v_gene: TRBV11-2; abundance: many; j_gene: TRBJ2-6; CDR3aa: CASSLSGTGANVLTF; CDR3nt: TGTGCCAGCAGCCTTAGCGGGACTGGGGCCAACGTCCTGACTTTC
d_gene: -; v_gene: TRBV28; abundance: few; j_gene: TRBJ1-6; CDR3aa: CASSLNRNSPLHF; CDR3nt: TGTGCCAGCAGTTTAAATCGGAATTCACCCCTCCACTTT
d_gene: TRBD1; v_gene: TRBV23-1; abundance: many; j_gene: TRBJ2-7; CDR3aa: CARSLDRGRREQYF; CDR3nt: TGCGCCAGGAGCCTCGACAGGGGAAGAAGAGAGCAGTACTTC
d_gene: -; v_gene: TRBV2; abundance: many; j_gene: TRBJ1-4; CDR3aa: CASSVERATNEKLFF; CDR3nt: TGTGCCAGCAGTGTGGAGCGCGCAACTAATGAAAAACTGTTTTTT
d_gene: TRBD1; v_gene: TRBV2; abundance: medium-sized; j_gene: TRBJ1-1; CDR3aa: CASSERQGMNTEAFF; CDR3nt: TGTGCCAGCAGTGAAAGACAGGGGATGAACACTGAAGCTTTCTTT
d_gene: -; v_gene: TRBV25-1; abundance: many; j_gene: TRBJ2-5; CDR3aa: CASSEGPQETQYF; CDR3nt: TGTGCCAGCAGTGAGGGGCCCCAAGAGACCCAGTACTTC
d_gene: -; v_gene: TRBV18; abundance: many; j_gene: TRBJ1-5; CDR3aa: CASSPPGGEGNQPQHF; CDR3nt: TGTGCCAGCTCACCACCAGGAGGGGAAGGCAATCAGCCCCAGCATTTT
d_gene: TRBD2; v_gene: TRBV19; abundance: many; j_gene: TRBJ2-2; CDR3aa: CASSMASGGVTGELFF; CDR3nt: TGTGCCAGTAGTATGGCCTCGGGGGGGGTCACCGGGGAGCTGTTTTTT
d_gene: TRBD1; v_gene: TRBV6-1; abundance: many; j_gene: TRBJ2-2; CDR3aa: CASRRTGTNTGELFF; CDR3nt: TGTGCCAGCCGACGGACAGGGACGAACACCGGGGAGCTGTTTTTT
d_gene: -; v_gene: TRBV7-9; abundance: many; j_gene: TRBJ1-4; CDR3aa: CASSLERSSEKLFF; CDR3nt: TGTGCCAGCAGCTTAGAGCGGTCGAGTGAAAAACTGTTTTTT
d_gene: -; v_gene: TRBV28; abundance: many; j_gene: TRBJ1-2; CDR3aa: CASYTRQGIDYGYTF; CDR3nt: TGTGCCAGCTATACGCGGCAGGGTATAGACTATGGCTACACCTTC
d_gene: -; v_gene: TRBV4-1; abundance: few; j_gene: TRBJ2-4; CDR3aa: CASSQGAPLAKNIQYF; CDR3nt: TGCGCCAGCAGCCAAGGGGCGCCACTAGCCAAAAACATTCAGTACTTC
d_gene: -; v_gene: TRBV7-9; abundance: many; j_gene: TRBJ1-1; CDR3aa: CASSPLRDTEAFF; CDR3nt: TGTGCCAGCAGCCCCCTCCGGGACACTGAAGCTTTCTTT
d_gene: TRBD1; v_gene: TRBV7-2; abundance: many; j_gene: TRBJ1-1; CDR3aa: CASSLQTGLNTEAFF; CDR3nt: TGTGCCAGCAGCTTGCAGACAGGGTTGAACACTGAAGCTTTCTTT
d_gene: TRBD1; v_gene: TRBV4-1; abundance: many; j_gene: TRBJ2-7; CDR3aa: CASSHPDRVFYEQYF; CDR3nt: TGCGCCAGCAGCCATCCCGACAGGGTCTTCTACGAGCAGTACTTC
d_gene: -; v_gene: TRBV11-2; abundance: many; j_gene: TRBJ2-1; CDR3aa: CASSLGRRDNEQFF; CDR3nt: TGTGCCAGCAGCTTGGGGCGGAGAGACAATGAGCAGTTCTTC
d_gene: -; v_gene: TRBV28; abundance: many; j_gene: TRBJ2-7; CDR3aa: CASSANRYTSYEQYF; CDR3nt: TGTGCCAGCAGTGCAAACAGGTACACCTCCTACGAGCAGTACTTC
d_gene: -; v_gene: TRBV25-1; abundance: many; j_gene: TRBJ2-7; CDR3aa: CASSEGGRYEQYF; CDR3nt: TGTGCCAGCAGTGAAGGGGGCAGGTACGAGCAGTACTTC
d_gene: -; v_gene: TRBV6-5; abundance: many; j_gene: TRBJ2-1; CDR3aa: CASSPTGHNEQFF; CDR3nt: TGTGCCAGCAGTCCGACAGGTCATAATGAGCAGTTCTTC
d_gene: -; v_gene: TRBV6-1; abundance: -; j_gene: TRBJ2-5; CDR3aa: CASSQDRRRETQYF; CDR3nt: TGTGCCAGCAGTCAGGACAGACGAAGGGAGACCCAGTACTTC
d_gene: -; v_gene: TRBV2; abundance: -; j_gene: TRBJ2-7; CDR3aa: CASRDPGHLSTYEQYF; CDR3nt: TGTGCCAGCAGGGATCCGGGACACCTTTCGACCTACGAGCAGTACTTC